The next 30 T cell receptor beta chains were all read from a single sample in a study of T-cell reconstitution after alpha-beta-depleted transplantation in children. Preparing the TCRbeta library involved the use of unique molecular identifiers. From the PCR reads, TCRdb called clonotypes with MiXCR, one entry per CDR3 protein. The profile shows more than 150,000 distinct CDR3 sequences, roughly 6.8% of them singletons. The sequencing used PBMCs from the stem cell graft donor, collected from the stem cell graft. The receptors shown here come from a human donor who donated a stem cell graft to a child with Wiskott-Aldrich syndrome.

At least ten counts were recorded for this clonotype. The chain uses TRBV7-2 and TRBJ2-5, with D perhaps matching TRBD1 (6 bases). This CDR3 region has 13 residues. V was trimmed by 6 bases and J by 5 bases, leaving 13 bases between them. Looked up from germline, CDR1 is SGHTA and CDR2 is FQGNSA. CDR3 DNA: TGTGCCAGCAGTTACCAGGGGTACGAGACCCAGTACTTC. Its protein product is CASSYQGYETQYF.

This clonotype was recorded at least ten times. J is TRBJ2-5 and V is TRBV27; unclear D gene. V lost 5 bases and J lost 5, with 18 bases in between. Germline V gene sequence: CDR1 MNHEY, CDR2 SMNVEV (reference sequence). The CDR3 runs to 15 residues. The CDR3 sequence: CASSVRYQFEETQYF. CDR3 nucleotides: TGTGCCAGCAGTGTACGGTATCAGTTCGAGGAGACCCAGTACTTC.

This clonotype was observed at least ten times. The chain recombines TRBV7-2 with TRBJ2-5; the D call may be TRBD1 or TRBD2 (5 bases each). This CDR3 has 13 residues. Trimming took 2 bases from V and 4 from J, leaving 8 bases between them. The germline gives CDR1 SGHTA, CDR2 FQGNSA. Here the CDR3 reads CASSLRDLETQYF. The DNA of the CDR3 is TGTGCCAGCAGCTTACGGGACCTAGAGACCCAGTACTTC.

This clonotype occurred many times. The chain is built from TRBV20-1 and TRBJ2-7, with unresolved D. Germline CDR1 reads DFQATT; CDR2 reads SNEGSKA (reference sequence). V was cut by 2 bases and J by 0 bases, with 11 bases left in between. This CDR3 is 14 amino acids long. CDR3 in DNA: TGCAGTGCTAGATTGGCGCGGAGCTCCTACGAGCAGTACTTC. It specifies CSARLARSSYEQYF.

This clonotype was detected many times. The V gene is TRBV6-1, the J gene TRBJ1-2; possible D gene TRBD1, 5 bases. The CDR3 is 17 amino acids. Germline V gene data show CDR1 as MNHNS and CDR2 as SASEGT. Trimming removed 6 bases at V and 3 bases at J, with 23 bases between. CDR3 protein: CASRLGEGAVGYYGYTF. DNA of the CDR3: TGTGCCAGCAGACTGGGGGAAGGGGCGGTTGGATACTATGGCTACACCTTC.

As concerns this clonotype: A much larger clone sits a single nucleotide away, making a read error possible. This rearrangement joins TRBV3-1 to TRBJ2-6; 7 bases match TRBD2. The CDR3 is made up of 19 amino acids. Germline CDR1 reads LGHDT; CDR2 reads YNNKEL (reference sequence). Trimming cost V 8 bases and J 1 base; bases outside gene matches: 17. CDR3 nucleotides: TGTGCCAGCTGTCTTAACGGGGAGGGTTTATCGTCTGGGGCCAACGTCCTGACTTTC. Translated, it gives CASCLNGEGLSSGANVLTF.

This clonotype appeared many times. The V gene is TRBV29-1, the J gene TRBJ2-2; D not certain. Deletions cut 6 bases from V and 2 bases from J, with 7 bases between. CDR1 SQVTM and CDR2 ANQGSEA come from the germline V gene. The CDR3 has 12 amino acids. The CDR3 DNA is TGCAGCGTCGGAATTAACACCGGGGAGCTGTTTTTT. Translation gives CSVGINTGELFF.

The genes are TRBV30 and TRBJ2-7; D is undetermined. The CDR3 extends over 15 amino acids. Trimming cost V 0 bases and J 5 bases, with 17 bases left between them. Per germline, CDR1 GTSNPN and CDR2 SVGIG (reference sequence). CDR3: CAWSVASAYIDEQYF. The CDR3 region has the DNA TGTGCCTGGAGTGTAGCTTCGGCTTATATCGACGAGCAGTACTTC.

This clonotype came up a few times. The V gene is TRBV20-1, the J gene TRBJ2-2, with TRBD2 matching over 10 bases. Germline lookup yields CDR1 DFQATT and CDR2 SNEGSKA (reference sequence). The CDR3 contains 17 residues. Trimming cost V 6 bases and J 4 bases; bases outside gene matches: 14. The CDR3 region is CSAPLQREGLGTGELFF. CDR3 nucleotides: TGCAGTGCCCCTCTCCAGCGGGAGGGCCTAGGCACCGGGGAGCTGTTTTTT.

On this clonotype itself: A read error may account for a junction end that differs from germline. The chain combines TRBV28 with TRBJ2-1; D may be TRBD2 (5 bases). The CDR3 contains 9 residues. The V gene's germline CDR1 is MDHEN and CDR2 SYDVKM. CDR3 bases: TGTGCCAGCAGAAGAGGGTCTCTCTTC. Protein product: CASRRGSLF.

This clonotype was recorded many times. One end of the junction varies from germline; a read error may be responsible. The gene calls are TRBV6-5 and TRBJ2-7, with D possibly matching TRBD2 (5 bases). This CDR3 has 14 residues. CDR1 and CDR2 (germline): MNHEY, SVGAGI. The CDR3 reads CASSYSDSPYEQYF. As DNA, the CDR3 is TGTGCCAGCAGTTACTCGGACTCCCCCTATGAGCAGTACTTC.

Many counts were recorded for this clonotype. The V and J genes are TRBV29-1 and TRBJ2-7; D not certain. Trimming took off 7 bases at V and 6 bases at J, with 16 bases between the two ends. The CDR3 is made up of 12 amino acids. Germline V gene sequence: CDR1 SQVTM, CDR2 ANQGSEA. CDR3 sequence (DNA): TGCAGCGCCACGGGCCTGAAGGGCGAGCAGTACTTC. Translation: CSATGLKGEQYF.

The V and J genes are TRBV12-3 or TRBV12-4 and TRBJ2-7; 10 bases agree with TRBD2. V shed 5 bases, J shed 0 bases, and the junction held 19 bases outside the gene matches. CDR3 length equals 20 residues. The CDR3 sequence: CASSPFGLAGASPSSYEQYF. The CDR3 coding sequence is TGTGCCAGCAGTCCATTTGGGCTAGCGGGAGCCTCTCCTTCCTCCTACGAGCAGTACTTC.

This clonotype was seen repeatedly, ten times or more. The chain carries TRBV10-2 and TRBJ1-6; D unresolved. In germline, CDR1 is WSHSY, CDR2 SAAADI. The CDR3 length is 13 residues. V was shortened by 4 bases and J by 8 bases, with 9 bases between the two germline ends. The CDR3 here is CASSGAEDSPLHF. CDR3 in DNA: TGCGCCAGCAGTGGGGCAGAGGATTCACCCCTCCACTTT.

This clonotype was observed many times. This chain joins TRBV6-5 and TRBJ1-1; D unresolved. Looked up from germline, CDR1 is MNHEY and CDR2 is SVGAGI. The V gene lost 0 bases and the J gene lost 1 base, with 9 bases spanning the gap. This CDR3 has 15 residues. CDR3 nucleotide sequence: TGTGCCAGCAGTTACTCGTTTCATAGGAACACTGAAGCTTTCTTT. Translation: CASSYSFHRNTEAFF.

This clonotype was recorded many times. The rearrangement uses TRBV20-1 and TRBJ1-6; D is ambiguous. Deletions cut 3 bases from V and 0 bases from J, with 12 bases between. Germline-derived CDR1 and CDR2 are DFQATT and SNEGSKA (reference sequence). The CDR3 covers 16 residues. The CDR3, as DNA: TGCAGTGCTAGCAGGCCCGGGAGCTCCTATAATTCACCCCTCCACTTT. It translates to CSASRPGSSYNSPLHF.

CDR3 region: CASSIGQGSETQYF. CDR3 nucleotide sequence: TGTGCCAGCAGCATTGGACAGGGTAGCGAGACCCAGTACTTC. The rearrangement links TRBV11-3 to TRBJ2-5; TRBD1 agrees at 8 bases. CDR1 and CDR2 from the germline V gene are SGHNT and YENEEA. The CDR3 length is 14 residues. The ends lost 5 bases at V and 5 bases at J; junction bases unmatched: 7.

This clonotype was counted many times. V usage is TRBV29-1 and J usage is TRBJ2-1; 8 nucleotides match TRBD1. The CDR3 loop spans 12 amino acids. Germline V CDR1 and CDR2: SQVTM, ANQGSEA. Unmatched junction bases numbered 13, after V lost 6 bases and J lost 15 bases. Written as DNA, the CDR3 is TGCAGCGTGCTCGGGGAAGACAGGGGAGCGTTCTTC. Amino acids: CSVLGEDRGAFF.

This clonotype has more than one count but fewer than ten. This chain joins TRBV7-9 and TRBJ1-2, with no clear D. The CDR3 runs to 14 residues. Per the germline V gene, CDR1 is SEHNR and CDR2 is FQNEAQ (reference sequence). V shed 5 bases and J shed 8 bases, with 18 bases lying between them. In DNA, the CDR3 is TGTGCCAGCAGCCCCGGTGAACGGGTATACGGCTACACCTTC. It translates to CASSPGERVYGYTF.

The table lists this clonotype with many counts. The rearrangement uses TRBV5-1 and TRBJ1-1; weak D call: TRBD1 (5 bases). CDR1 is SGHRS and CDR2 is YFSETQ in the germline V gene. Trimming removed 2 bases at V and 4 bases at J, with 12 bases between. The CDR3 has 14 residues. CDR3 loop: CASSLRQPGTEAFF. Here the CDR3 DNA reads TGCGCCAGCAGCTTACGACAGCCCGGCACTGAAGCTTTCTTT.

The sample holds a few counts of this clonotype. The rearrangement links TRBV3-1 to TRBJ1-1, with D perhaps matching TRBD1 (5 bases). Between the trimmed V and J ends, which lost 1 base and 6 bases, there was a span of 12 bases. Per germline, CDR1 LGHDT and CDR2 YNNKEL (reference sequence). The CDR3 loop spans 14 amino acids. CDR3: CASSQGGVGAEAFF. Here the CDR3 DNA reads TGTGCCAGCAGCCAAGGGGGGGTGGGCGCTGAAGCTTTCTTT. The variable domain in full, completed from reference TRBV3-1 and TRBJ1-1, reads DTAVSQTPKYLVTQMGNDKSIKCEQNLGHDTMYWYKQDSKKFLKIMFSYNNKELIINETVPNRFSPKSPDKAHLNLHINSLELGDSAVYFCASSQGGVGAEAFFGQGTRLTVV.

This clonotype was seen repeatedly, ten times or more. The chain carries TRBV20-1 and TRBJ1-2; a weak D match, TRBD1 (6 bases). Germline V CDR1 and CDR2: DFQATT, SNEGSKA (reference sequence). V lost 3 bases, J lost 7 bases, and 18 bases lay in between. This CDR3 has 14 residues. The CDR3 bases are TGCAGTGCTAGGGTCGAGGGGACATCCACTGGCTACACCTTC. As protein: CSARVEGTSTGYTF.

This clonotype was recorded at least ten times. The chain joins TRBV28 to TRBJ1-3; tentatively, D is TRBD1 (5 bases). CDR3 length: 13 amino acids. The V gene lost 6 bases and the J gene lost 2 bases, with 8 bases spanning the gap. In germline, CDR1 is MDHEN, CDR2 SYDVKM. The CDR3 loop reads CASRVGAGNTIYF. CDR3 DNA sequence: TGTGCCAGCAGGGTGGGGGCTGGAAACACCATATATTTT.

This clonotype was found many times. The chain carries TRBV2 and TRBJ2-5, with TRBD1 matching 9 bases. Germline CDR1 reads SNHLY; CDR2 reads FYNNEI. There are 16 residues in the CDR3. J was trimmed by 3 bases and V by 3 bases; bases with no gene match: 8. In nucleotides, the CDR3 is TGTGCCAGCAGTGACATTGGACAGGGGAGGGAAGAGACCCAGTACTTC. Translating gives CASSDIGQGREETQYF.

This clonotype appeared many times. CDR3 region: CSVVGTEAFF. In nucleotides, the CDR3 is TGCAGCGTTGTGGGCACTGAAGCTTTCTTT. J is TRBJ1-1 and V is TRBV29-1; D gene ambiguous. The CDR3 is 10 residues long. Per germline, CDR1 SQVTM and CDR2 ANQGSEA. V was shortened by 4 bases and J by 4 bases, with 4 bases between the two germline ends.

This clonotype appeared many times. The rearrangement uses TRBV12-3 or TRBV12-4 and TRBJ1-1, with D unresolved. The CDR3 sequence is 13 residues long. V lost 3 bases and J lost 5, with 10 bases in between. For the CDR3, the DNA is TGTGCCAGCAGTTTGGACGGTAGAACTGAAGCTTTCTTT. This gives the protein CASSLDGRTEAFF.

This clonotype was recorded at least ten times. This chain joins TRBV12-3 or TRBV12-4 and TRBJ1-2; 10 nucleotides agree with TRBD1. The junction had 3 bases not matched to a gene; V was cut back by 3 bases and J by 5 bases. CDR3 length equals 14 residues. CDR3 DNA: TGTGCCAGCAGTTTTATGGGACAGGGGTATGGCTACACCTTC. This translates into CASSFMGQGYGYTF.

This clonotype was counted many times. This chain uses TRBV29-1 with TRBJ2-3; possible D gene TRBD2, 6 bases. This CDR3 spans 14 amino acids. Deletions cut 4 bases from V and 3 bases from J, with 14 bases between. Germline values: CDR1 SQVTM, CDR2 ANQGSEA. CDR3 sequence: CSVGRGTETDTQYF. The CDR3 coding sequence is TGCAGCGTTGGCCGGGGGACGGAGACAGATACGCAGTATTTT.

This clonotype was seen many times. V usage is TRBV21-1 and J usage is TRBJ2-7; the table's D call of TRBD1 was not tested on the DNA. TRBV21-1 is an annotated pseudogene. The CDR3 extends over 15 amino acids. The CDR3 loop is CASSKGGLISYEQYF. DNA of the CDR3: TGTGCCAGCAGCAAAGGGGGGCTGATCTCCTACGAGCAGTACTTC.

This clonotype was counted ten times or more. The chain uses TRBV5-1 and TRBJ1-6; D unresolved. The V gene's germline CDR1 is SGHRS and CDR2 YFSETQ. Trimming cost V 0 bases and J 10 bases, with 8 bases left between them. This CDR3 has 13 residues. CDR3 sequence reads: CASSLGETSPLHF. Written as DNA, the CDR3 is TGCGCCAGCAGCTTGGGGGAAACATCACCCCTCCACTTT.